The T cell receptor (beta chain) described here comes from a study of CD8 T cells in ankylosing spondylitis. The germline V gene has CDR1 MGHDK and CDR2 SYGVNS. The CDR3 is 18 residues long. Trimming removed 5 bases at V and 0 bases at J, with 21 bases between. TCRdb redid the calling of the 5' RACE reads with MiXCR, one entry per CDR3 protein. The top ten clones hold about 0.6% of a sample with approximately 240,000 distinct CDR3 sequences, 20% to 30% of them seen once. This clonotype was seen once. The sequencing input was blood, either unsorted or a sorted T cell fraction (not recorded which). This receptor was taken from a male donor with ankylosing spondylitis or in good health (not recorded which). The V and J genes are TRBV25-1 and TRBJ2-3; D possibly corresponds to TRBD2 (5 bases). The CDR3 sequence is CASSSERARKTSTDTQYF. DNA of the CDR3: TGTGCCAGCAGTTCCGAGAGGGCACGAAAAACTAGCACAGATACGCAGTATTTT.